Below are 30 T cell receptor beta chains sequenced from a single sample in a study of molecular identifiers for immune sequencing clone quantification (dated by TCRdb to the late 2010s). The library came from PCR. The sample was run on a NextSeq 500. TCRdb trimmed the raw reads at Q25, called clones with MiXCR and kept productive beta chains. Identical CDR3 protein sequences are pooled into one entry, listed with their most common genes and DNA. For this sample the table gives approximately 500,000 distinct CDR3 sequences, of which about 25% were detected only once. The ten biggest clones cover roughly 0.79% of the sample. The sample comprised naive CD8+ T cells from blood, with Jurkat cell RNA spiked in. Taken with the paper, the label for cell subset or site translates to: FACS-sorted CD8+CD4-CCR7+CD45RA+ naive T cells. All receptors derive from a human donor in good health. Some libraries in this study had Jurkat cell RNA spiked in.

This clonotype occurred many times. The chain joins TRBV7-9 to TRBJ1-5; D call uncertain. The germline gives CDR1 SEHNR, CDR2 FQNEAQ (reference sequence). The CDR3 sequence is 12 residues long. V was pared by 1 base and J by 9 bases, with 7 bases between. The CDR3 protein is CASSLVETPQHF. CDR3 DNA sequence: TGTGCCAGCAGCTTAGTCGAGACGCCCCAGCATTTT.

As concerns this clonotype: A much larger clone differs by one base, so this may be a read error. This chain joins TRBV4-1 and TRBJ2-2; TRBD2 matches at 8 bases. Germline CDR1 reads MGHRA; CDR2 reads YSYEKL. CDR3 length equals 13 residues. The CDR3 DNA reads as TGCGGTAGCGGGGCTACGAGCACCGGGGAGCTGTTTTTT. It encodes CGSGATSTGELFF.

This clonotype was observed a few times. The V and J genes are TRBV28 and TRBJ2-7; maybe TRBD1 (5 bases). Germline loops: CDR1 MDHEN, CDR2 SYDVKM. Trimming left V 6 bases short and J 2 bases short, with 11 bases between. There are 13 residues in the CDR3. CDR3 protein: CASSGARAYEQYF. CDR3 nucleotide sequence: TGTGCCAGCAGCGGAGCCAGGGCCTACGAGCAGTACTTC.

A word on this clonotype: An end of the junction does not agree with germline; a read error may underlie this. The rearrangement uses TRBV7-9 and TRBJ2-6; D unresolved. The CDR3 runs to 15 residues. Germline V CDR1 and CDR2: SEHNR, FQNEAQ (reference sequence). The CDR3 spells CAGSKESSGANVLTF. Here the CDR3 DNA reads TGTGCCGGCAGCAAGGAGAGCTCTGGGGCCAACGTCCTGACTTTC.

Many counts were recorded for this clonotype. CDR3 in amino acids: CASSQYGELFF. In DNA form, the CDR3 reads TGCGCCAGCAGCCAATACGGGGAGCTGTTTTTT. J is TRBJ2-2 and V is TRBV4-1; D unclear. CDR3 length: 11 amino acids. Trimming pared 2 bases from V and 7 bases from J, leaving 2 bases between. Germline-derived CDR1 and CDR2 are MGHRA and YSYEKL.

The chain couples TRBV12-3 or TRBV12-4 to TRBJ1-1; D not certain. V lost 5 bases, J lost 6 bases, and 13 bases lay in between. The CDR3 loop spans 13 amino acids. The CDR3 nucleotides read TGTGCCAGCAGTCCCAGACCGCACGCTGAAGCTTTCTTT. Translation: CASSPRPHAEAFF.

Notes on this clonotype: A much bigger clone sits one base away, suggesting this may be a read error. Likely a read error: the CDR3 ends without its conserved phenylalanine or tryptophan. V is TRBV20-1 and J is TRBJ2-5; D is ambiguous. Germline CDR1 reads DFQATT; CDR2 reads SNEGSKA (reference sequence). V lost 5 bases to trimming and J lost 2 bases, with 9 bases between them. The CDR3 runs 12 residues. The CDR3 protein is CSALFSQETQYL. CDR3 DNA: TGCAGTGCTCTATTCTCGCAAGAGACCCAGTACCTC.

This clonotype turned up a few times. The rearrangement links TRBV28 to TRBJ2-5; D might be TRBD2 (5 bases). The V end lost 4 bases, the J end lost 5 bases, and 20 bases lay between the germline ends. The CDR3 covers 16 residues. Germline assignment: CDR1 MDHEN and CDR2 SYDVKM. CDR3 DNA: TGTGCCAGCAGTTCCCGGTTGCTGCGGGTGGCTGAGACCCAGTACTTC. It specifies CASSSRLLRVAETQYF. Supplemented by reference TRBV28 and TRBJ2-5, the full variable domain reads DVKVTQSSRYLVKRTGEKVFLECVQDMDHENMFWYRQDPGLGLRLIYFSYDVKMKEKGDIPEGYSVSREKKERFSLILESASTNQTSMYLCASSSRLLRVAETQYFGPGTRLLVL.

There are a few counts of this clonotype. This chain links TRBV20-1 with TRBJ2-5; TRBD2 matches at 12 bases. This CDR3 region has 16 residues. J was trimmed by 1 base and V by 2 bases; bases with no gene match: 5. Per the germline V gene, CDR1 is DFQATT and CDR2 is SNEGSKA (reference sequence). DNA of the CDR3: TGCAGTGCTAGATCCGGACTAGCGGGGACCCAAGAGACCCAGTACTTC. This sequence encodes CSARSGLAGTQETQYF.

CDR3 sequence: CASSPDGGGNEQFF. The CDR3 DNA reads TGTGCCAGCAGTCCCGATGGGGGGGGCAATGAGCAGTTCTTC. The rearrangement links TRBV12-3 or TRBV12-4 to TRBJ2-1, with TRBD2 matching over 7 bases. This CDR3 is 14 amino acids long. Trimming cost V 5 bases and J 6 bases; bases outside gene matches: 7.

This rearrangement joins TRBV7-9 to TRBJ1-1; D is perhaps TRBD1 (6 bases). V gave up 5 bases and J gave up 3 bases, with 16 bases separating them. The CDR3 loop spans 15 amino acids. CDR1 is SEHNR and CDR2 is FQNEAQ in the germline V gene (reference sequence). The CDR3 DNA reads TGTGCCAGCAGCGGGAACAGGGTTCTCTACACTGAAGCTTTCTTT. Amino acid sequence: CASSGNRVLYTEAFF.

The chain couples TRBV2 to TRBJ1-1; no definite D call. V was clipped by 5 bases and J by 1 base, with 14 bases between them. The germline V gene encodes CDR1 SNHLY and CDR2 FYNNEI. The CDR3 sequence is 15 residues long. The CDR3 DNA follows: TGTGCCAGCAGTCTAGGGAGTCTGGGGAACACTGAAGCTTTCTTT. Amino acids: CASSLGSLGNTEAFF.

The sample holds a few counts of this clonotype. A much more abundant neighbour one base away suggests this may be a read error. The chain couples TRBV23-1 to TRBJ2-6; D is possibly TRBD1 or TRBD2 (5 bases each). TRBV23-1 is classed as an ORF, of uncertain function. There are 15 residues in the CDR3. CDR3 protein: CASSQSGPGADVLTF. The CDR3 region has the DNA TGCGCCAGCAGTCAATCGGGACCTGGGGCCGACGTCCTGACTTTC.

This clonotype turned up a few times. This rearrangement joins TRBV12-3 or TRBV12-4 to TRBJ2-5; D uncertain. The CDR3 contains 13 residues. The V and J ends lost 8 bases and 1 base respectively, with 11 bases between them. CDR3 amino acids: CASESGIQETQYF. CDR3 coding DNA: TGTGCCAGCGAGTCGGGCATCCAAGAGACCCAGTACTTC.

The gene calls are TRBV30 and TRBJ2-7; D gene ambiguous. The CDR3 has 15 residues. Trimming left V 2 bases short and J 3 bases short, with 17 bases between. Per the germline V gene, CDR1 is GTSNPN and CDR2 is SVGIG (reference sequence). The CDR3 bases are TGTGCCTGGAGTCCGACTGGTCTCAAGGGCTACGAGCAGTACTTC. Protein: CAWSPTGLKGYEQYF.

This clonotype was recorded at least ten times. The chain couples TRBV29-1 to TRBJ1-1; no clear D gene. The CDR3 spans 12 residues. In germline, CDR1 is SQVTM, CDR2 ANQGSEA. V shed 4 bases and J shed 1 base, with 7 bases lying between them. The CDR3 bases are TGCAGCGTTGTGTACGAGAACACTGAAGCTTTCTTT. It encodes CSVVYENTEAFF. The full variable domain, its missing parts supplied by reference TRBV29-1 and TRBJ1-1, is SAVISQKPSRDICQRGTSLTIQCQVDSQVTMMFWYRQQPGQSLTLIATANQGSEATYESGFVIDKFPISRPNLTFSTLTVSNMSPEDSSIYLCSVVYENTEAFFGQGTRLTVV.

This clonotype turned up a few times. This chain links TRBV9 with TRBJ2-1, with D possibly TRBD2 on 5 matching bases. This CDR3 has 16 residues. Trimming cost V 4 bases and J 0 bases, with 14 bases left between them. Per germline, CDR1 SGDLS and CDR2 YYNGEE. The DNA of the CDR3 is TGTGCCAGCAGCCCAGAGGGCCAGAGCTCCTACAATGAGCAGTTCTTC. Translation gives CASSPEGQSSYNEQFF. Supplemented by reference TRBV9 and TRBJ2-1, the full variable domain reads DSGVTQTPKHLITATGQRVTLRCSPRSGDLSVYWYQQSLDQGLQFLIQYYNGEERAKGNILERFSAQQFPDLHSELNLSSLELGDSALYFCASSPEGQSSYNEQFFGPGTRLTVL.

The gene calls are TRBV9 and TRBJ2-5; the D is unclear. V lost 4 bases and J 2 bases, leaving 9 bases between the germline ends. The CDR3 runs to 13 residues. The germline gives CDR1 SGDLS, CDR2 YYNGEE. Written as DNA, the CDR3 is TGTGCCAGCAGCCCGACGCTACAAGAGACCCAGTACTTC. Translating it yields CASSPTLQETQYF.

The chain joins TRBV18 to TRBJ1-5; unclear D gene. The germline V gene has CDR1 KGHSH and CDR2 LQKENI. The CDR3 is made up of 13 amino acids. The V end was cut by 0 bases, the J end by 7 bases, with 7 bases between. CDR3: CASSPPGSQPQHF. For the CDR3, the DNA is TGTGCCAGCTCACCACCGGGGAGCCAGCCCCAGCATTTT.

This clonotype was found a few times. V is TRBV3-1 and J is TRBJ2-7, with TRBD1 as a possible D gene (6 bases). Trimming left V 1 base short and J 3 bases short, with 10 bases between. CDR3 length: 14 amino acids. CDR1 is LGHDT and CDR2 is YNNKEL in the germline V gene (reference sequence). The CDR3: CASSQGIGGYEQYF. The CDR3 region has the DNA TGTGCCAGCAGCCAAGGGATAGGGGGCTACGAGCAGTACTTC.

Details on this clonotype: A clone one base away is much larger, so this may be a read error. The gene calls are TRBV5-1 and TRBJ2-3; D is ambiguous. The length of the CDR3 is 17 residues. Germline CDR1 reads SGHRS; CDR2 reads YFSETQ. The CDR3 spells CASGLAEMGSVTDTQYF. The CDR3 DNA is TGCGCCAGCGGCTTGGCGGAAATGGGAAGTGTCACAGATACGCAGTATTTT.

The chain couples TRBV7-2 to TRBJ2-1; D unresolved. Germline loops: CDR1 SGHTA, CDR2 FQGNSA. CDR3 length: 14 amino acids. V gave up 5 bases and J gave up 1 base, with 9 bases separating them. The CDR3 reads CASSPVGSYNEQFF. CDR3 nucleotide sequence: TGTGCCAGCAGCCCCGTGGGTTCCTACAATGAGCAGTTCTTC. Full variable domain (rest looked up from reference TRBV7-2 and TRBJ2-1): GAGVSQSPSNKVTEKGKDVELRCDPISGHTALYWYRQSLGQGLEFLIYFQGNSAPDKSGLPSDRFSAERTGGSVSTLTIQRTQQEDSAVYLCASSPVGSYNEQFFGPGTRLTVL.

The V call is TRBV4-3, the J call TRBJ1-4; no firm D call. The CDR3 is made up of 11 amino acids. V lost 8 bases to trimming and J lost 11 bases, with 12 bases between them. Looked up from germline, CDR1 is LGHNA and CDR2 is YSLEER. Here the CDR3 reads CASGEAGKLFF. CDR3 bases: TGCGCCAGCGGCGAGGCGGGGAAACTGTTTTTT.

This clonotype was recorded at least ten times. CDR3 sequence: CASSPGWSTDTQYF. In DNA form, the CDR3 reads TGCGCCAGCAGCCCGGGATGGAGCACAGATACGCAGTATTTT. This chain links TRBV5-1 with TRBJ2-3, with D perhaps TRBD2 (5 bases). Trimming took off 4 bases at V and 0 bases at J, with 9 bases between the two ends. From germline, CDR1 is SGHRS and CDR2 YFSETQ. The CDR3 contains 14 residues. The variable domain in full, completed from reference TRBV5-1 and TRBJ2-3, reads KAGVTQTPRYLIKTRGQQVTLSCSPISGHRSVSWYQQTPGQGLQFLFEYFSETQRNKGNFPGRFSGRQFSNSRSEMNVSTLELGDSALYLCASSPGWSTDTQYFGPGTRLTVL.

Turning to this clonotype: This could be a read error, since a much larger clone is one nucleotide away. The V and J genes are TRBV30 and TRBJ1-1, with D perhaps TRBD1 (6 bases). In germline, CDR1 is GTSNPN, CDR2 SVGIG (reference sequence). The CDR3 runs 13 residues. CDR3 nucleotides: TGTGCCTGGAGTGTGTGGGGGGCCACTAAAGCTTTCTTT. It translates to CAWSVWGATKAFF.

A few counts support this clonotype. This chain links TRBV5-1 with TRBJ2-1, with D possibly being TRBD1 (6 bases). Trimming cost V 6 bases and J 2 bases, with 18 bases left between them. Germline assignment: CDR1 SGHRS and CDR2 YFSETQ. There are 16 residues in the CDR3. The CDR3 DNA follows: TGCGCCAGCACCCCCGGGATAGGGGGACCCTACAATGAGCAGTTCTTC. As protein: CASTPGIGGPYNEQFF.

This chain uses TRBV6-2 or TRBV6-3 with TRBJ1-1; D is unresolved. CDR1 is MNHEY, CDR2 SVGEGT, per germline. The length of the CDR3 is 13 residues. The CDR3 loop is CTNSQAKPTEAFF. For the CDR3, the DNA is TGTACCAACAGCCAAGCCAAGCCCACTGAAGCTTTCTTT.

This sequence joins TRBV6-5 and TRBJ1-2; a weak D match, TRBD1 (5 bases). Between the trimmed V and J ends, which lost 5 bases and 1 base, there was a span of 14 bases. CDR1 and CDR2 (germline): MNHEY, SVGAGI. The CDR3 contains 15 residues. The CDR3 sequence: CASSPFPQGNYGYTF. DNA for the CDR3: TGTGCCAGCAGTCCCTTTCCCCAGGGTAACTATGGCTACACCTTC.

There are a few counts of this clonotype. This chain uses TRBV5-4 with TRBJ2-3; 16 nucleotides match TRBD2. V lost 2 bases, J lost 6 bases, and 3 bases stayed unmatched. The CDR3 contains 16 residues. In germline, CDR1 is SGHNT, CDR2 YYREEE (reference sequence). Here the CDR3 reads CASSFPGLAGGDTQYF. As DNA, the CDR3 is TGTGCCAGCAGCTTCCCGGGACTAGCGGGGGGGGATACGCAGTATTTT. The variable domain in full, completed from reference TRBV5-4 and TRBJ2-3, reads ETGVTQSPTHLIKTRGQQVTLRCSSQSGHNTVSWYQQALGQGPQFIFQYYREEENGRGNFPPRFSGLQFPNYSSELNVNALELDDSALYLCASSFPGLAGGDTQYFGPGTRLTVL.

This clonotype showed up just a few times. The rearrangement links TRBV7-3 to TRBJ2-3; D is undetermined. CDR3 length: 13 amino acids. V gave up 4 bases and J gave up 5 bases, with 10 bases separating them. The germline gives CDR1 SGHTA, CDR2 FQGTGA. The CDR3 sequence is CASSSIAQDTQYF. The CDR3 DNA sequence: TGTGCCAGCAGCTCTATCGCGCAAGATACGCAGTATTTT.